A selection of T cell receptor beta chains follows, all from one sample in a study of beta chain features in type 1 diabetes. Using immunoSEQ multiplex PCR, the repertoire was profiled, and TCRdb retains in-frame clones only, with some absent. The sample carries 970,000 or so clones, roughly 17% recorded once. The sequenced sample consisted of naive CD4+ T cells from blood. These receptors came from a woman aged 18-30 years in good health. Each CDR3 is given with its conserved first and last residue. The order of the fields is clone size, D gene, V gene, J gene, CDR3 protein, CDR3 DNA. The D gene is left open where the match is weak. Size is stated for part of the rows, as once, few or many counts, or as a class when the clone is expanded.

>-|-|TRBV11-2|TRBJ2-3
CASSLVKVTQYF
TGTGCCAGCAGCTTAGTTAAAGTTACGCAGTATTTT
>-|-|TRBV7-9|TRBJ1-1
CASSLAGDTEAFF
TGTGCCAGCAGCTTAGCCGGAGACACTGAAGCTTTCTTT
>few|TRBD2|TRBV19|TRBJ2-1
CASSRYQGGYDEQFF
TGTGCCAGTAGCCGCTATCAGGGAGGGTATGATGAGCAGTTCTTC
>few|-|TRBV29-1|TRBJ1-1
CSAEGANTEAFF
TGCAGCGCCGAAGGGGCTAACACTGAAGCTTTCTTT
>few|TRBD2|TRBV18|TRBJ2-1
CASSPPGLAGVSEQFF
TGTGCCAGCTCACCACCCGGACTAGCGGGAGTGAGTGAGCAGTTCTTC
>-|-|TRBV10-3|TRBJ2-7
CAISARDGAYEQYF
TGTGCCATCAGTGCCCGGGACGGAGCCTACGAGCAGTACTTC
>-|-|TRBV5-1|TRBJ1-1
CASSYSRNTEAFF
TGCGCCAGCAGTTACTCCAGGAACACTGAAGCTTTCTTT
>-|-|TRBV2|TRBJ2-3
CASHRAGNTQYF
TGTGCCAGCCATAGGGCTGGGAATACGCAGTATTTT
>few|-|TRBV28|TRBJ2-2
CASSLWAAHQNTGELFF
TGTGCCAGCAGTTTATGGGCGGCGCATCAGAACACCGGGGAGCTGTTTTTT
>few|-|TRBV6-5|TRBJ2-3
CAISPGNTDTQYF
TGTGCCATCAGTCCGGGGAACACAGATACGCAGTATTTT
>few|TRBD2|TRBV4-3|TRBJ2-3
CASSQGKLAGSTDTQYF
TGCGCCAGCAGCCAAGGGAAACTAGCGGGAAGCACAGATACGCAGTATTTT
>few|TRBD1|TRBV6-6|TRBJ1-5
CASRSLSTGENQPQHF
TGTGCCAGCAGGTCACTTTCGACAGGGGAAAATCAGCCCCAGCATTTT
>few|TRBD1|TRBV15|TRBJ1-1
CATSRDRGRVTEAFF
TGTGCCACCAGCAGGGATAGGGGGCGAGTCACTGAAGCTTTCTTT
>few|TRBD2|TRBV9|TRBJ2-1
CASSESGTQVNEQFF
TGTGCCAGCAGCGAGAGCGGGACGCAAGTCAATGAGCAGTTCTTC
>-|TRBD1|TRBV7-9|TRBJ2-1
CASSLSAGQGANEQFF
TGTGCCAGCAGCTTATCAGCGGGACAGGGTGCGAATGAGCAGTTCTTC
>once|TRBD2|TRBV27|TRBJ2-1
CASSSPTSGDRNEQFF
TGTGCCAGCAGTTCGCCCACTAGCGGGGATCGCAATGAGCAGTTCTTC
>-|TRBD1|TRBV12-5|TRBJ1-1
CASGRGTGTEAFF
TGTGCTAGTGGCCGGGGGACAGGAACTGAAGCTTTCTTT
>-|-|TRBV19|TRBJ1-1
CASSPRRLNTEAFF
TGTGCCAGTAGTCCAAGGAGATTGAACACTGAAGCTTTCTTT
>few|-|TRBV13|TRBJ2-7
CASSLFKYSYEQYF
TGTGCCAGCAGCTTATTCAAATACTCCTACGAGCAGTACTTC
>few|-|TRBV28|TRBJ2-4
CASSPRGSGKNIQYF
TGTGCCAGCAGTCCAAGGGGCAGCGGTAAAAACATTCAGTACTTC
>once|-|TRBV15|TRBJ2-3
CATKSSADTDTQYF
TGTGCCACCAAGAGTAGCGCAGACACAGATACGCAGTATTTT
>-|-|TRBV23-1|TRBJ2-5
CASSQWGPWGAQETQYF
TGCGCCAGCAGTCAATGGGGCCCCTGGGGCGCCCAAGAGACCCAGTACTTC
>-|-|TRBV29-1|TRBJ2-2
CSARVGTGELFF
TGCAGCGCCCGAGTAGGTACCGGGGAGCTGTTTTTT
>few|TRBD1|TRBV6-4|TRBJ1-5
CASSEFRGSPDNQPQHF
TGTGCCAGCAGTGAATTCAGGGGGTCCCCAGACAATCAGCCCCAGCATTTT
>-|-|TRBV29-1|TRBJ2-5
CSVEDSETQYF
TGCAGCGTTGAAGATTCAGAGACCCAGTACTTC
>-|TRBD2|TRBV28|TRBJ2-5
CASCLAGGGETQYF
TGTGCCAGCTGCCTTGCGGGGGGTGGCGAGACCCAGTACTTC
>-|-|TRBV11-1|TRBJ2-7
CASSLAGGLNYEQYF
TGTGCCAGCAGCTTAGCGGGAGGACTGAACTACGAGCAGTACTTC
>-|-|TRBV18|TRBJ1-2
CASSPGRIDYGYTF
TGTGCCAGCTCACCAGGGCGGATAGACTATGGCTACACCTTC
>-|-|TRBV7-2|TRBJ2-1
CASSPLAGYSYNEQFF
TGTGCCAGCAGCCCCCTGGCGGGATACTCCTACAATGAGCAGTTCTTC
>few|-|TRBV5-4|TRBJ1-5
CASSLFPGDQPQHF
TGTGCCAGCAGCTTGTTCCCGGGGGATCAGCCCCAGCATTTT
>few|TRBD2|TRBV7-9|TRBJ2-3
CASSYYRAGGLYSTDTQYF
TGTGCCAGCAGCTATTATCGCGCGGGAGGGCTCTATAGCACAGATACGCAGTATTTT
>few|-|TRBV4-3|TRBJ2-7
CASSHPNPEENYEQYF
TGCGCCAGCAGCCACCCAAACCCGGAGGAGAACTACGAGCAGTACTTC
>few|-|TRBV14|TRBJ2-5
CASSQVHNSEGQETQYF
TGTGCCAGCAGCCAAGTCCATAACTCCGAGGGACAAGAGACCCAGTACTTC
>few|TRBD2|TRBV7-2|TRBJ2-1
CASSPSGNSYNEQFF
TGTGCCAGCAGCCCTAGCGGGAACTCCTACAATGAGCAGTTCTTC
>-|-|TRBV5-1|TRBJ2-3
CASSWMLRSGTTDTQYF
TGCGCCAGCAGCTGGATGCTGAGGAGTGGGACCACAGATACGCAGTATTTT
>-|TRBD2|TRBV7-9|TRBJ2-5
CASTLAGAGETQYF
TGTGCCAGCACCCTAGCGGGAGCGGGGGAGACCCAGTACTTC
>-|-|TRBV4-2|TRBJ2-3
CASSLKRYTDTQYF
TGTGCCAGCAGCTTAAAAAGATACACAGATACGCAGTATTTT
>few|-|TRBV19|TRBJ2-2
CASSTYTVAGELFF
TGTGCCAGTAGTACTTACACGGTCGCCGGGGAGCTGTTTTTT
>few|TRBD1|TRBV4-3|TRBJ2-5
CASSPRQGEETQYF
TGCGCCAGCAGCCCCCGACAGGGCGAAGAGACCCAGTACTTC
>few|-|TRBV2|TRBJ2-7
CASRVVLEQYF
TGTGCCAGCAGGGTTGTATTAGAGCAGTACTTC
>few|-|TRBV14|TRBJ1-3
CASSQQGFSGNTIYF
TGTGCCAGCAGCCAACAGGGGTTCTCTGGAAACACCATATATTTT
>few|-|TRBV10-3|TRBJ1-2
CATAQSDYGYTF
TGTGCCACCGCGCAGAGTGACTATGGCTACACCTTC
>many|TRBD1|TRBV14|TRBJ1-2
CASSQGQGDGYTF
TGTGCCAGCAGCCAAGGACAGGGGGACGGCTACACCTTC
>few|-|TRBV7-9|TRBJ2-3
CASSLGRSDGRDTQYF
TGTGCCAGCAGCTTGGGGCGGTCCGATGGCAGAGATACGCAGTATTTT
>-|-|TRBV20-1|TRBJ1-5
CSARAQGPQHF
TGCAGTGCTAGAGCCCAAGGGCCCCAGCATTTT
>once|-|TRBV19|TRBJ1-3
CASSRPGDAGNTIYF
TGTGCCAGTAGTCGTCCAGGGGATGCTGGAAACACCATATATTTT
>few|TRBD2|TRBV28|TRBJ2-2
CASSLWTSGSGELFF
TGTGCCAGCAGTCTATGGACTAGCGGGAGCGGGGAGCTGTTTTTT
>-|-|TRBV6-1|TRBJ2-6
CASKLSGANVLTF
TGTGCCAGCAAATTATCTGGGGCCAACGTCCTGACTTTC
>-|-|TRBV7-2|TRBJ2-3
CASSLTSLTDTQYF
TGTGCCAGCAGCTTAACTAGCCTCACAGATACGCAGTATTTT
>-|-|TRBV6-6|TRBJ1-1
CASSYGTYGSTEAFF
TGTGCCAGCAGTTACGGGACTTACGGGAGCACTGAAGCTTTCTTT
>-|TRBD2|TRBV7-9|TRBJ2-7
CASSSGLSSSYEQYF
TGTGCCAGCAGCTCGGGACTATCGAGCTCCTACGAGCAGTACTTC
>-|-|TRBV6-6|TRBJ1-2
CASGSRVTAYGYTF
TGTGCCAGCGGAAGCCGGGTGACAGCCTATGGCTACACCTTC
>-|-|TRBV18|TRBJ2-7
CASSPRLDGGREQYF
TGTGCCAGCTCACCACGGCTAGATGGGGGCCGCGAGCAGTACTTC
>-|-|TRBV7-9|TRBJ1-1
CASSSVAGSGTEAFF
TGTGCCAGCAGCTCAGTTGCAGGTTCGGGCACTGAAGCTTTCTTT
>-|-|TRBV7-9|TRBJ2-3
CASSFVGGTDTQYF
TGTGCCAGCAGCTTTGTTGGGGGCACAGATACGCAGTATTTT